What follows are 20 T cell receptor beta chains derived from one specimen sequenced in a study of graft-versus-host responses after intestinal transplantation. Which antigens these TCRs recognize remains unknown. Profiled with immunoSEQ multiplex PCR; TCRdb holds only in-frame clones, not every one. Of tens of thousands of clones listed, 94% are singletons. The specimen comprised unstimulated CD4+ T cells sorted from spleen or lymph node cells, sampled before transplant. The receptors derive from a human donor who was the organ donor for an intestinal transplant.

V gene TRBV6-1 combines with J gene TRBJ1-4, with D unclear. The V end lost 4 bases, the J end lost 8 bases, and 14 bases lay between the germline ends. The CDR3 consists of 14 residues. Germline values: CDR1 MNHNS, CDR2 SASEGT. The CDR3 here is CASSAVSPWEKLFF. The DNA of the CDR3 is TGTGCCAGCAGTGCCGTTAGTCCTTGGGAAAAACTGTTTTTT.

V and J are TRBV7-2 and TRBJ2-1; 8 nucleotides align to TRBD1. The ends lost 3 bases at V and 4 bases at J; junction bases unmatched: 5. This CDR3 has 15 residues. Per the germline V gene, CDR1 is SGHTA and CDR2 is FQGNSA. Here the CDR3 reads CASSFDRGPYNEQFF. The CDR3 nucleotides are TGTGCCAGCAGCTTCGACAGGGGTCCATACAATGAGCAGTTCTTC. The variable domain in full, completed from reference TRBV7-2 and TRBJ2-1, reads GAGVSQSPSNKVTEKGKDVELRCDPISGHTALYWYRQSLGQGLEFLIYFQGNSAPDKSGLPSDRFSAERTGGSVSTLTIQRTQQEDSAVYLCASSFDRGPYNEQFFGPGTRLTVL.

The V and J genes are TRBV7-9 and TRBJ2-2; 10 bases align to TRBD2. The CDR3 extends over 16 amino acids. Germline assignment: CDR1 SEHNR and CDR2 FQNEAQ (reference sequence). With V trimmed by 1 base and J by 1 base, 0 bases remained unmatched. CDR3 sequence reads: CASSLGLAGNTGELFF. CDR3 nucleotides: TGTGCCAGCAGCTTAGGACTAGCGGGGAACACCGGGGAGCTGTTTTTT.

CDR3 in amino acids: CASSPGDRYGYTF. The CDR3 nucleotides are TGCGCCAGCAGTCCGGGGGACCGCTATGGCTACACCTTC. The V call is TRBV5-1, the J call TRBJ1-2; possibly TRBD1 for D (5 bases). CDR3 length equals 13 residues. Trimming removed 5 bases from V and 4 bases from J, with 12 bases in between. CDR1 is SGHRS and CDR2 is YFSETQ in the germline V gene. The variable domain in full, completed from reference TRBV5-1 and TRBJ1-2, reads KAGVTQTPRYLIKTRGQQVTLSCSPISGHRSVSWYQQTPGQGLQFLFEYFSETQRNKGNFPGRFSGRQFSNSRSEMNVSTLELGDSALYLCASSPGDRYGYTFGSGTRLTVV.

CDR3 in amino acids: CASSVTGGNQPQHF. The CDR3 nucleotides read TGTGCCAGTAGTGTGACAGGGGGCAATCAGCCCCAGCATTTT. The V gene is TRBV19, the J gene TRBJ1-5, with 8 positions matching TRBD1. Per germline, CDR1 LNHDA and CDR2 SQIVND (reference sequence). The J segment lost 2 bases and the V segment lost 5 bases, leaving 2 bases of the junction unmatched. The CDR3 is 14 residues long.

The rearrangement links TRBV19 to TRBJ1-5, with 7 nucleotides matching TRBD1. CDR1 and CDR2 from the germline V gene are LNHDA and SQIVND (reference sequence). The CDR3 runs 15 residues. V lost 5 bases, J lost 3 bases, and 7 bases stayed unmatched. CDR3 coding DNA: TGTGCCAGTAGTTCGAGACAGGGCCTCAATCAGCCCCAGCATTTT. As protein: CASSSRQGLNQPQHF.

The CDR3 region has the DNA TGTGCCAGCAGCCCCCCGGGGCGGGCCACAGATACGCAGTATTTT. It encodes CASSPPGRATDTQYF. The chain joins TRBV5-4 to TRBJ2-3, with D tentatively TRBD1 or TRBD2 (5 bases each). This CDR3 contains 15 residues. With 4 bases removed from V and 2 bases from J, the gap between germline ends came to 14 bases. Germline CDR1 and CDR2: SGHNT and YYREEE (reference sequence).

V gene TRBV5-5 combines with J gene TRBJ1-2; TRBD1 matches 10 bases. CDR1 and CDR2 from the germline V gene are SGHKS and YYEKEE (reference sequence). The CDR3 contains 17 residues. V was clipped by 6 bases and J by 10 bases; unmatched bases: 21. The CDR3 loop reads CASTPKRGSGTGDPYTF. In nucleotides, the CDR3 is TGTGCCAGCACCCCCAAGAGGGGCTCCGGGACAGGGGACCCCTACACCTTC.

This chain connects TRBV5-1 to TRBJ2-7, with a tentative D call TRBD1 (5 bases). Germline CDR1 and CDR2: SGHRS and YFSETQ. V was cut by 0 bases and J by 0 bases, with 16 bases left in between. The length of the CDR3 is 17 residues. The CDR3 region is CASSLEGWGSSSYEQYF. The CDR3 bases are TGCGCCAGCAGCTTGGAGGGGTGGGGCAGTAGCTCCTACGAGCAGTACTTC.

The chain is built from TRBV6-5 and TRBJ2-6, with D unresolved. Germline CDR1 is MNHEY and CDR2 is SVGAGI. The CDR3 extends over 16 amino acids. Between the trimmed V and J ends, which lost 3 bases and 1 base, there was a span of 10 bases. The DNA for the CDR3 is TGTGCCAGCAGTTATTCGCAGTTGTCTGGGGCCAACGTCCTGACTTTC. The encoded protein is CASSYSQLSGANVLTF.

The V call is TRBV7-2, the J call TRBJ1-5, with D perhaps matching TRBD1 (5 bases). The germline V gene encodes CDR1 SGHTA and CDR2 FQGNSA. V lost 0 bases, J lost 2 bases, and 8 bases lay in between. The CDR3 totals 15 residues. CDR3: CASSLAVTGNQPQHF. For the CDR3, the DNA is TGTGCCAGCAGCTTAGCGGTGACAGGCAATCAGCCCCAGCATTTT.

V usage is TRBV7-2 and J usage is TRBJ1-6; D call uncertain. The CDR3 has 15 amino acids. Trimming cost V 3 bases and J 4 bases, with 10 bases left between them. Germline V gene lookup returns CDR1 SGHTA and CDR2 FQGNSA. CDR3 coding DNA: TGTGCCAGCAGCTTGGGCACCTTATATAATTCACCCCTCCACTTT. It encodes CASSLGTLYNSPLHF.

This clone was counted once. This CDR3 reads CASSYREEQYF. The CDR3 DNA follows: TGTGCCAGCAGTTACAGGGAAGAGCAGTACTTC. The rearrangement links TRBV6-5 to TRBJ2-7; D is unresolved. Trimming removed 2 bases at V and 7 bases at J, with 6 bases between. The CDR3 has 11 residues. The germline V gene has CDR1 MNHEY and CDR2 SVGAGI.

The chain has TRBV4-2 and TRBJ1-4, with D maybe TRBD1 (6 bases). V lost 1 base and J lost 2, with 23 bases in between. This CDR3 has 20 residues. Looked up from germline, CDR1 is LGHNA and CDR2 is YNFKEQ. The CDR3 coding sequence is TGTGCCAGCAGCCAAGGAGTAATGGGGGCGGATAGGAGGACTAATGAAAAACTGTTTTTT. Translation gives CASSQGVMGADRRTNEKLFF.

CDR3 loop: CASSPPGPQKDTQYF. CDR3 coding DNA: TGTGCCAGCAGCCCGCCGGGACCCCAAAAGGATACGCAGTATTTT. The gene calls are TRBV21-1 and TRBJ2-3. TRBV21-1 is designated a pseudogene. The CDR3 sequence is 15 residues long.

This sequence joins TRBV11-2 and TRBJ2-3, with 13 bases aligning to TRBD2. Germline V gives CDR1 SGHAT, CDR2 FQNNGV. This CDR3 has 16 amino acids. Trimming removed 5 bases from V and 3 bases from J; junction bases left unmatched: 5. CDR3 sequence (DNA): TGTGCCAGCAGCCCGGGACTAGCGGGGAGGACAGATACGCAGTATTTT. Protein product: CASSPGLAGRTDTQYF. The full variable domain, in which reference TRBV11-2 and TRBJ2-3 provide the parts outside the CDR3, is EAGVAQSPRYKIIEKRQSVAFWCNPISGHATLYWYQQILGQGPKLLIQFQNNGVVDDSQLPKDRFSAERLKGVDSTLKIQPAKLEDSAVYLCASSPGLAGRTDTQYFGPGTRLTVL.

This rearrangement joins TRBV7-9 to TRBJ2-7, with D tentatively TRBD1 (6 bases). The CDR3 loop spans 17 amino acids. The ends were cut back, 0 bases at V and 2 bases at J, with 17 bases in the middle. Germline lookup yields CDR1 SEHNR and CDR2 FQNEAQ (reference sequence). The CDR3 reads CASSLAAGVGVAYEQYF. CDR3 DNA: TGTGCCAGCAGCTTAGCGGCAGGGGTAGGGGTGGCCTACGAGCAGTACTTC.

The gene calls are TRBV5-8 and TRBJ2-3, with 11 bases fitting TRBD1. The V and J ends lost 0 bases and 10 bases, in that order; junction bases with no gene match: 4. CDR3 size: 14 residues. The germline V gene has CDR1 SGHTS and CDR2 YDEGEE. This CDR3 reads CASSLGGQGDSQYF. The CDR3 DNA reads TGTGCCAGCAGCTTGGGGGGACAGGGGGATTCGCAGTATTTT.

The chain uses TRBV14 and TRBJ1-1, with no clear D. The CDR3 length is 13 residues. Germline lookup yields CDR1 SGHDN and CDR2 FVKESK. Trimming shortened V by 1 base and J by 9 bases, and 12 bases separated the two germline ends. The CDR3 loop reads CASSQAPSVKAFF. The CDR3 DNA reads as TGTGCCAGCAGCCAAGCCCCCTCAGTGAAAGCTTTCTTT.

The J gene is TRBJ1-1, the V gene TRBV11-2; D is unclear. The CDR3 loop spans 12 amino acids. Trimming pared 0 bases from V and 2 bases from J, leaving 1 base between. CDR1 and CDR2 (germline): SGHAT, FQNNGV. The CDR3 DNA reads TGTGCCAGCAGCTTAGACAACACTGAAGCTTTCTTT. Amino acid sequence: CASSLDNTEAFF.